The 8 T cell receptor beta chains listed next were all sequenced from one sample in a study of vaccination and CD4 T cells after COVID-19. Their antigens remain unidentified. Treatment reported: roughly nine-day PBMC culture with coronavirus spike peptide pools or control peptides (ViraFEST assay). Cultured CD4+ T cell DNA was sequenced using the Oncomine TCR Beta short-read assay. TCRdb re-derived calls from the PCR reads in MiXCR, one entry per CDR3 protein. The repertoire holds about 14,000 distinct CDR3 sequences, with roughly 51% as singletons. The specimen comprised CD4+ T cells from blood, cultured in vitro, sampled before SARS-CoV-2 vaccination. The receptors stem from a human donor who had recovered from COVID-19.

This sequence joins TRBV19 and TRBJ1-1; maybe TRBD1 (6 bases). V lost 5 bases and J 1 base, leaving 14 bases between the germline ends. Per germline, CDR1 LNHDA and CDR2 SQIVND (reference sequence). The CDR3 totals 15 residues. The CDR3 DNA follows: TGTGCCAGTAGTGATCCGGGACACTCGAACACTGAAGCTTTCTTT. Residues: CASSDPGHSNTEAFF.

This clonotype has more than one count but fewer than ten. One junction end disagrees with the germline gene, perhaps due to a read error. The chain links TRBV15 to TRBJ2-4, with a tentative D call TRBD1 (6 bases). The CDR3 is made up of 16 amino acids. Germline V gives CDR1 LNHNV, CDR2 YYDKDF (reference sequence). The CDR3, as DNA: TGTGCCACCAGCGGAGACAGGAAACTAGCCAAAAACATTCAGTACTTC. Translation: CATSGDRKLAKNIQYF.

The rearrangement uses TRBV5-4 and TRBJ2-6, with D maybe TRBD1 (6 bases). Germline V gene data show CDR1 as SGHNT and CDR2 as YYREEE (reference sequence). The ends were cut back, 2 bases at V and 1 base at J, with 22 bases in the middle. This CDR3 spans 20 amino acids. The CDR3 DNA reads TGTGCCAGCAGCTTTTTGTGGCCGGGCCAGGGGATTTCTGGGGCCAACGTCCTGACTTTC. It yields the protein CASSFLWPGQGISGANVLTF.

The genes are TRBV12-3 or TRBV12-4 and TRBJ2-7; D is perhaps TRBD2 (5 bases). The germline V and J ends were trimmed by 3 bases and 6 bases, with 15 bases remaining between them. CDR3 length: 14 amino acids. The CDR3 loop is CASSFGDVSPEQYF. The CDR3 DNA reads TGTGCCAGCAGTTTCGGGGATGTTTCCCCCGAGCAGTACTTC.

In this sample, this clonotype turned up a few times. V and J are TRBV20-1 and TRBJ1-2; unclear D gene. CDR3 length: 13 residues. Trimming shortened V by 0 bases and J by 5 bases, and 10 bases separated the two germline ends. Germline loops: CDR1 DFQATT, CDR2 SNEGSKA (reference sequence). CDR3 amino acids: CSARDKALYGYTF. CDR3 nucleotides: TGCAGTGCTAGAGACAAAGCACTATATGGCTACACCTTC.

This clonotype was found a few times. The gene calls are TRBV6-2 or TRBV6-3 and TRBJ1-1, with a weak D call TRBD1 (5 bases). Germline V CDR1 and CDR2: MNHEY, SVGEGT. This CDR3 is 15 amino acids long. V gave up 5 bases and J gave up 4 bases, with 17 bases separating them. CDR3 loop: CASSPRGRGATEAFF. For the CDR3, the DNA is TGTGCCAGCAGTCCCCGGGGAAGGGGCGCCACTGAAGCTTTCTTT.

This clonotype was found a few times. The chain is built from TRBV7-9 and TRBJ1-5; D may be TRBD1 (6 bases). Germline V lookup: CDR1 SEHNR, CDR2 FQNEAQ (reference sequence). Trimming removed 2 bases at V and 5 bases at J, with 10 bases between. The CDR3 has 14 residues. CDR3 region: CASSLIGGDQPQHF. Here the CDR3 DNA reads TGTGCCAGCAGCTTAATAGGGGGAGATCAGCCCCAGCATTTT.

V is TRBV7-3 and J is TRBJ1-1; no clear D gene. Germline V gives CDR1 SGHTA, CDR2 FQGTGA. V gave up 5 bases and J gave up 2 bases, with 9 bases separating them. The CDR3 has 13 residues. This CDR3 reads CASSRSTNTEAFF. CDR3 in DNA: TGTGCCAGCAGCCGCAGCACCAACACTGAAGCTTTCTTT.